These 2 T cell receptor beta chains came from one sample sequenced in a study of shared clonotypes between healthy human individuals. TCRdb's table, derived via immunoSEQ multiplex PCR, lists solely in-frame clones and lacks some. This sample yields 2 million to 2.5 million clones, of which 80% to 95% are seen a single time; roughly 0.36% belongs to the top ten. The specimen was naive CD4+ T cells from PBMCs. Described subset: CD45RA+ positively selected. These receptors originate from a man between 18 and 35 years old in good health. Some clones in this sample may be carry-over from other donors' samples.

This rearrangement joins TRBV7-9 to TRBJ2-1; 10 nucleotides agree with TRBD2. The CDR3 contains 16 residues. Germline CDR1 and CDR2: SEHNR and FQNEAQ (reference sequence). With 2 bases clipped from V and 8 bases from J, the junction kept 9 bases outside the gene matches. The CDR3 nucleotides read TGTGCCAGCAGCTTAATGAGCGGGAGGGCCGTCTATGAGCAGTTCTTC. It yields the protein CASSLMSGRAVYEQFF. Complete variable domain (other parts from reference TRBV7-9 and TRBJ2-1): DTGVSQNPRHKITKRGQNVTFRCDPISEHNRLYWYRQTLGQGPEFLTYFQNEAQLEKSRLLSDRFSAERPKGSFSTLEIQRTEQGDSAMYLCASSLMSGRAVYEQFFGPGTRLTVL.

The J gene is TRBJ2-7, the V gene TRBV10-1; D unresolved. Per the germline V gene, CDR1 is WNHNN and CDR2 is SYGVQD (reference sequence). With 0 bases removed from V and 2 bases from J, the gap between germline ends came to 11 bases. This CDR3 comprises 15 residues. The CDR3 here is CASSESIYGPYEQYF. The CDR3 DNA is TGCGCCAGCAGTGAGTCAATCTATGGACCCTACGAGCAGTACTTC.